The rows below give T cell receptor beta chains drawn from one sample of a study of T cell repertoires in urothelial bladder cancer. The protocol was immunoSEQ multiplex PCR, while the TCRdb copy is restricted to in-frame clones and leaves out a portion. Of 9,500 to 13,000 clones in the sample, around 68% were seen once. The sample was tumor-infiltrating cells from bladder cancer. The receptors originated from a human donor with a benign inflammatory bladder lesion. Both conserved end residues are part of each CDR3. D genes are given only for firm matches. Not all rows give a size; the values are once, few, many and, for expanded clones, a class.

v_gene: TRBV29-1
j_gene: TRBJ2-7
d_gene: TRBD1
abundance: -
len: 15
CDR3aa: CSVDKGDSPSYEQYF
CDR3nt: TGCAGCGTTGACAAGGGGGACAGTCCTTCCTACGAGCAGTACTTC

v_gene: TRBV2
j_gene: TRBJ2-3
d_gene: -
abundance: -
len: 15
CDR3aa: CASSDGGVSTDTQYF
CDR3nt: TGTGCCAGCAGTGATGGCGGGGTGAGCACAGATACGCAGTATTTT

v_gene: TRBV2
j_gene: TRBJ2-2
d_gene: TRBD1
abundance: -
len: 15
CDR3aa: CASRYDRGNTGELFF
CDR3nt: TGTGCCAGCAGATACGACAGGGGGAACACCGGGGAGCTGTTTTTT

v_gene: TRBV5-1
j_gene: TRBJ2-2
d_gene: -
abundance: -
len: 15
CDR3aa: CASTLVAGNTGELFF
CDR3nt: TGCGCCAGCACCCTGGTGGCGGGGAACACCGGGGAGCTGTTTTTT

v_gene: TRBV6-1
j_gene: TRBJ1-2
d_gene: -
abundance: -
len: 13
CDR3aa: CASSERGDYGYTF
CDR3nt: TGTGCCAGCAGTGAGAGGGGGGACTATGGCTACACCTTC

v_gene: TRBV7-9
j_gene: TRBJ2-3
d_gene: -
abundance: -
len: 15
CDR3aa: CASSFYAGRTDTQYF
CDR3nt: TGTGCCAGCAGCTTTTATGCGGGGAGGACGGATACGCAGTATTTT

v_gene: TRBV9
j_gene: TRBJ2-7
d_gene: -
abundance: -
len: 13
CDR3aa: CASSKTGSYEQYF
CDR3nt: TGTGCCAGCAGTAAGACAGGCTCCTACGAGCAGTACTTC

v_gene: TRBV28
j_gene: TRBJ1-1
d_gene: -
abundance: -
len: 13
CDR3aa: CASSLIGSTEAFF
CDR3nt: TGTGCCAGCAGTTTAATAGGGAGCACTGAAGCTTTCTTT

v_gene: TRBV9
j_gene: TRBJ2-5
d_gene: TRBD2
abundance: -
len: 15
CDR3aa: CASSVLGGDYETQYF
CDR3nt: TGTGCCAGCAGCGTCCTTGGGGGGGATTACGAGACCCAGTACTTC

v_gene: TRBV19
j_gene: TRBJ1-5
d_gene: TRBD1
abundance: few
len: 16
CDR3aa: CASSIAVRAGGEPQHF
CDR3nt: TGTGCCAGTAGTATAGCGGTCCGGGCAGGGGGAGAGCCCCAGCATTTT

v_gene: TRBV6-1
j_gene: TRBJ1-5
d_gene: -
abundance: once
len: 14
CDR3aa: CASSEAGSYQPQHF
CDR3nt: TGTGCCAGCAGTGAAGCCGGGAGCTATCAGCCCCAGCATTTT

v_gene: TRBV25-1
j_gene: TRBJ2-7
d_gene: TRBD2
abundance: -
len: 14
CDR3aa: CASSEWASGYEQYF
CDR3nt: TGTGCCAGCAGTGAATGGGCTAGCGGGTACGAGCAGTACTTC

v_gene: TRBV14
j_gene: TRBJ2-7
d_gene: -
abundance: -
len: 15
CDR3aa: CASSQDYRLSYEQYF
CDR3nt: TGTGCCAGCAGCCAAGACTACAGGTTATCCTACGAGCAGTACTTC

v_gene: TRBV18
j_gene: TRBJ1-2
d_gene: -
abundance: -
len: 14
CDR3aa: CASSPPSVNYGYTF
CDR3nt: TGTGCCAGCTCACCCCCAAGCGTCAACTATGGCTACACCTTC

v_gene: TRBV5-5
j_gene: TRBJ1-6
d_gene: -
abundance: -
len: 15
CDR3aa: CASSSSGTDNSPLHF
CDR3nt: TGTGCCAGCAGTTCGTCCGGGACTGATAATTCACCCCTCCACTTT

v_gene: TRBV30
j_gene: TRBJ1-6
d_gene: -
abundance: few
len: 12
CDR3aa: CASHKAGSPLHF
CDR3nt: TGTGCCTCCCATAAGGCGGGTTCACCCCTCCACTTT

v_gene: TRBV5-4
j_gene: TRBJ1-2
d_gene: -
abundance: -
len: 14
CDR3aa: CASSFGLANYGYTF
CDR3nt: TGTGCCAGCAGCTTTGGATTAGCTAACTATGGCTACACCTTC

v_gene: TRBV7-8
j_gene: TRBJ2-5
d_gene: TRBD2
abundance: -
len: 10
CDR3aa: CAGGVETQYF
CDR3nt: TGTGCCGGGGGGGTAGAGACCCAGTACTTC

v_gene: TRBV29-1
j_gene: TRBJ2-7
d_gene: -
abundance: few
len: 13
CDR3aa: CSVGGGRGYEQYF
CDR3nt: TGCAGCGTGGGAGGAGGGAGGGGGTACGAGCAGTACTTC

v_gene: TRBV7-9
j_gene: TRBJ1-2
d_gene: TRBD1
abundance: -
len: 15
CDR3aa: CASSFNRGPIYGYTF
CDR3nt: TGTGCCAGCAGCTTTAACAGGGGGCCGATCTATGGCTACACCTTC

v_gene: TRBV7-2
j_gene: TRBJ2-6
d_gene: TRBD2
abundance: -
len: 17
CDR3aa: CASSSSGGVSGANVLTF
CDR3nt: TGTGCCAGCAGCTCCAGCGGGGGGGTTTCTGGGGCCAACGTCCTGACTTTC

v_gene: TRBV7-9
j_gene: TRBJ2-5
d_gene: -
abundance: once
len: 14
CDR3aa: CASSLAGYLETQYF
CDR3nt: TGTGCCAGCAGCTTAGCAGGGTATTTGGAGACCCAGTACTTC

v_gene: TRBV10-2
j_gene: TRBJ2-7
d_gene: TRBD2
abundance: -
len: 16
CDR3aa: CASSNPGTSGGYEQYF
CDR3nt: TGCGCCAGCAGCAACCCCGGGACTAGCGGGGGTTACGAGCAGTACTTC

v_gene: TRBV11-2
j_gene: TRBJ2-7
d_gene: -
abundance: -
len: 14
CDR3aa: CASSPRAVLYEQYF
CDR3nt: TGTGCCAGCAGCCCTCGCGCCGTCCTATACGAGCAGTACTTC

v_gene: TRBV27
j_gene: TRBJ2-4
d_gene: -
abundance: -
len: 13
CDR3aa: CASSSLVGGIQYF
CDR3nt: TGTGCCAGCAGTTCCCTAGTCGGGGGCATTCAGTACTTC

v_gene: TRBV19
j_gene: TRBJ2-7
d_gene: -
abundance: few
len: 13
CDR3aa: CASSIRVSYEQYF
CDR3nt: TGTGCCAGTAGTATTCGTGTTTCCTACGAGCAGTACTTC

v_gene: TRBV4-1
j_gene: TRBJ1-2
d_gene: -
abundance: -
len: 16
CDR3aa: CASSQGAVGFIYGYTF
CDR3nt: TGCGCCAGCAGCCAAGGGGCGGTAGGGTTCATTTATGGCTACACCTTC

v_gene: TRBV10-3
j_gene: TRBJ1-2
d_gene: -
abundance: -
len: 16
CDR3aa: CAINKGHHKTLYGYTF
CDR3nt: TGTGCCATCAACAAGGGACACCACAAAACCCTCTATGGCTACACCTTC

v_gene: TRBV15
j_gene: TRBJ1-1
d_gene: -
abundance: -
len: 18
CDR3aa: CATSRPLRTGWPGIKAFF
CDR3nt: TGTGCCACCAGCAGACCCCTAAGGACCGGTTGGCCCGGGATAAAAGCTTTCTTT

v_gene: TRBV27
j_gene: TRBJ2-1
d_gene: TRBD2
abundance: -
len: 15
CDR3aa: CASRPAGGPVNEQFF
CDR3nt: TGTGCCAGCAGACCAGCGGGGGGGCCGGTAAATGAGCAGTTCTTC

v_gene: TRBV5-6
j_gene: TRBJ2-6
d_gene: -
abundance: -
len: 12
CDR3aa: CASSPRANVLTF
CDR3nt: TGTGCCAGCAGCCCCAGGGCCAACGTCCTGACTTTC